These 3 T cell receptor beta chains were sequenced from one sample in a study of blood T cell repertoires in COVID-19. Method: immunoSEQ multiplex PCR; TCRdb's copy keeps in-frame clones and lacks some. The data contain 150,000 to 200,000 clones, 60% to 80% of them singletons. Sequences were obtained from peripheral blood. The receptors originated from a woman in her 70s with acute or convalescent COVID-19.

The chain couples TRBV5-1 to TRBJ1-4, with D uncertain. Germline V gene data show CDR1 as SGHRS and CDR2 as YFSETQ. The length of the CDR3 is 15 residues. The germline V and J ends were trimmed by 6 bases and 0 bases, with 12 bases remaining between them. The CDR3, as DNA: TGCGCCAGCAAGACCGGTAGCGCAACTAATGAAAAACTGTTTTTT. This sequence encodes CASKTGSATNEKLFF.

J is TRBJ1-2 and V is TRBV7-9; a weak D match, TRBD1 (6 bases). The germline V and J ends were trimmed by 5 bases and 4 bases, with 23 bases remaining between them. Looked up from germline, CDR1 is SEHNR and CDR2 is FQNEAQ (reference sequence). The CDR3 is 17 amino acids. This chain's CDR3 is CASSPVGGATGAYGYTF. The CDR3, as DNA: TGTGCCAGCAGCCCAGTCGGGGGGGCGACGGGCGCCTATGGCTACACCTTC.

This chain joins TRBV5-1 and TRBJ2-1; TRBD2 matches at 11 bases. Germline lookup yields CDR1 SGHRS and CDR2 YFSETQ. J gave up 5 bases and V 6 bases, and 7 bases lay outside the gene matches. CDR3 size: 15 residues. CDR3 region: CASTGPGLADNEQFF. CDR3 nucleotide sequence: TGCGCCAGCACTGGGCCGGGACTAGCGGACAATGAGCAGTTCTTC.